This T cell receptor (beta chain) was sequenced for a study of cytotoxic CD8 clonotypes in ibrutinib-treated CLL. About the research overall: Response sampling took place at median 12 months of treatment, range 6 to 36. Broader study findings: Different sampling times were used for sustained-remission and progressing patients. Having risen at ibrutinib response, clonality had fallen back toward baseline by progression.

Sequenced by immunoSEQ multiplex PCR; TCRdb stores in-frame clones only, minus some. The sample yields about 50,000 clones, around four fifths seen once. As for this clone: What it binds is unknown.

The sequence came from a human donor with chronic lymphocytic leukemia. This material consisted of PBMCs, taken after 24 months of ibrutinib treatment.

The CDR3 region has the DNA TGTGCCAGCAGCTTCGGGACGGTGAACACTGAAGCTTTCTTT. Amino acid sequence: CASSFGTVNTEAFF. The rearrangement links TRBV13 to TRBJ1-1; possibly TRBD1 for D (5 bases). Germline CDR1 PRHDT, CDR2 FYEKMQ (reference sequence). This CDR3 spans 14 amino acids. With 3 bases removed from V and 0 bases from J, the gap between germline ends came to 8 bases.